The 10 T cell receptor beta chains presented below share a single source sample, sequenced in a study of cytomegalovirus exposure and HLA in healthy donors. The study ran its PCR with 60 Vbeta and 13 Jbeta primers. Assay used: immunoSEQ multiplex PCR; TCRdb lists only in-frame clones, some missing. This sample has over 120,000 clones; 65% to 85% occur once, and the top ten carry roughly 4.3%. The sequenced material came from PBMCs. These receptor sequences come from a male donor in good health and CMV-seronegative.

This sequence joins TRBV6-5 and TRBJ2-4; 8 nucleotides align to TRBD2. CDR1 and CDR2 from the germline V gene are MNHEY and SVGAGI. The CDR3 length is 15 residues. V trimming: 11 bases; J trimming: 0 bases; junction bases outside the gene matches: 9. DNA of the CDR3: TGTGCCTCACGCCCGGCGGGAGGAGCCAAAAACATTCAGTACTTC. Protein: CASRPAGGAKNIQYF.

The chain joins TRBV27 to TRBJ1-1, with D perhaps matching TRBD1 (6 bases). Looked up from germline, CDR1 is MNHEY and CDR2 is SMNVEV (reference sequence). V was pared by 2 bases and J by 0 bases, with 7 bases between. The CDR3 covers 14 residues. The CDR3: CASSLTGMNTEAFF. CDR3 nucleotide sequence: TGTGCCAGCAGTTTAACAGGGATGAACACTGAAGCTTTCTTT.

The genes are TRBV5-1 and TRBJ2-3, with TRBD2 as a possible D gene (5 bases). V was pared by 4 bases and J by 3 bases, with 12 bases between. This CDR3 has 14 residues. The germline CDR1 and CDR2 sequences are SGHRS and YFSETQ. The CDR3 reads CASSLASETDTQYF. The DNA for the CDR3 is TGCGCCAGCAGCCTAGCCTCGGAGACAGATACGCAGTATTTT.

CDR3 amino acids: CASSLDRITFF. CDR3 coding DNA: TGTGCCAGCAGCCTGGACAGGATAACTTTCTTT. The V and J genes are TRBV11-2 and TRBJ1-1; the match to TRBD1 covers 7 bases. Germline lookup yields CDR1 SGHAT and CDR2 FQNNGV. The V segment lost 5 bases and the J segment 12 bases; nucleotides outside the gene matches: 6. The CDR3 spans 11 residues.

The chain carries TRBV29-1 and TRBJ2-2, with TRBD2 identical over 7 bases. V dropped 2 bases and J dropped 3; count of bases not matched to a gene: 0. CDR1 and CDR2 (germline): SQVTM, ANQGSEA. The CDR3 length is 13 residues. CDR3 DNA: TGCAGCGTTGAACTAGCGGACACCGGGGAGCTGTTTTTT. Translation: CSVELADTGELFF.

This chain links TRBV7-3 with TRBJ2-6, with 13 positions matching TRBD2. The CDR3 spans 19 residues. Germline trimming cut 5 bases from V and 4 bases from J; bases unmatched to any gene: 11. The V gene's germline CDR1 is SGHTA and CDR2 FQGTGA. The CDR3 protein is CASSAGLAGAPLGANVLTF. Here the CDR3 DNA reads TGTGCCAGCAGCGCCGGACTAGCGGGAGCCCCTCTCGGGGCCAACGTCCTGACTTTC.

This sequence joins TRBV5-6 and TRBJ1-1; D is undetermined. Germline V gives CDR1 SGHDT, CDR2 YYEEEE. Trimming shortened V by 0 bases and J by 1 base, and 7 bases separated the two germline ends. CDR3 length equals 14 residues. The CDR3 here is CASSLGSTNTEAFF. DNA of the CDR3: TGTGCCAGCAGCTTGGGGAGCACGAACACTGAAGCTTTCTTT.

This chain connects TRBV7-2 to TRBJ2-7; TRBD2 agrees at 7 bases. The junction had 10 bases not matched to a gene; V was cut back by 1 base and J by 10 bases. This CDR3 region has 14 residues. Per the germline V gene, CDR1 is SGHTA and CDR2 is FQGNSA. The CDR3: CASSLESSGGKQYF. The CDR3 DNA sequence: TGTGCCAGCAGCTTAGAGTCGTCGGGAGGAAAACAGTACTTC.

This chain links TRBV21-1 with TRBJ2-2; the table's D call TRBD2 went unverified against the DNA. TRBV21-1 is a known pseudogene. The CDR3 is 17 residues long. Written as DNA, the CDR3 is TGTGCCAGCAGCTATCTAGCGGGGGGGCCTAGCACCGGGGAGCTGTTTTTT. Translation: CASSYLAGGPSTGELFF.

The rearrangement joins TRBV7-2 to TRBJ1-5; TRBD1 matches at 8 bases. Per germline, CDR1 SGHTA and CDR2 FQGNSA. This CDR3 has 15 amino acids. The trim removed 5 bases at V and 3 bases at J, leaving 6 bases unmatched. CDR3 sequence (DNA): TGTGCCAGCAGCAGACGACAGGGGCCCAATCAGCCCCAGCATTTT. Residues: CASSRRQGPNQPQHF.